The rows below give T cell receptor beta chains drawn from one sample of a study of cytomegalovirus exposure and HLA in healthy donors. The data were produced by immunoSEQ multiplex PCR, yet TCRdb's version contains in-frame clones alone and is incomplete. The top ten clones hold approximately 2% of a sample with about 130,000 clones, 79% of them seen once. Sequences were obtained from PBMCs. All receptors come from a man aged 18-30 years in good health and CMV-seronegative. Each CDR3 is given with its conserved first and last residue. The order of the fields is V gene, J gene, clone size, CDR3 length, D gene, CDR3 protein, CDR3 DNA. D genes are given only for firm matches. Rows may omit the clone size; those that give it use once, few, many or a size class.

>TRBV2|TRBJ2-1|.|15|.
CASRYSGLAYNEQFF
TGTGCCAGCAGATACTCGGGTCTAGCGTACAATGAGCAGTTCTTC
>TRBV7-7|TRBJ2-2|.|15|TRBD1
CASSPGGRATGELFF
TGTGCTAGCAGCCCAGGGGGCAGGGCGACCGGGGAGCTGTTTTTT
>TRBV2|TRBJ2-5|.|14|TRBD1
CASSGGGARETQYF
TGTGCCAGCAGTGGAGGGGGCGCGAGGGAGACCCAGTACTTC
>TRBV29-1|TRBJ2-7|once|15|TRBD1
CSVSPGGQNSYEQYF
TGCAGCGTTTCTCCTGGGGGACAGAACTCCTACGAGCAGTACTTC
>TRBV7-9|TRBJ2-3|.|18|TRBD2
CASSPTQTSGRTVDTQYF
TGTGCCAGCAGTCCGACCCAGACTAGCGGGAGGACGGTAGATACGCAGTATTTT
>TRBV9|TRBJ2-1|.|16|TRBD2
CASSPRGTSGYNEQFF
TGTGCCAGCAGCCCTAGAGGGACTAGCGGATACAATGAGCAGTTCTTC
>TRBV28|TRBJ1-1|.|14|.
CASSLGTSNTEAFF
TGTGCCAGCAGTTTAGGGACATCGAACACTGAAGCTTTCTTT
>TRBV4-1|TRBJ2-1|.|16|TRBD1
CASSQGQALSYNEQFF
TGCGCCAGCAGCCAGGGACAGGCTCTCTCCTACAATGAGCAGTTCTTC
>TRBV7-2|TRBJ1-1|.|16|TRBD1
CASSFWDRPPDTEAFF
TGTGCCAGCAGCTTTTGGGACAGGCCCCCTGACACTGAAGCTTTCTTT
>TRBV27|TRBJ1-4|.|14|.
CASSFIGVNEKLFF
TGTGCCAGCAGTTTTATCGGGGTTAATGAAAAACTGTTTTTT
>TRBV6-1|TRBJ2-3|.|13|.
CASGWRVPDTQYF
TGTGCCAGCGGGTGGAGGGTCCCAGATACGCAGTATTTT
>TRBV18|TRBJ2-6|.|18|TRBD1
CASSLRDRILSGANVLTF
TGTGCCAGCTCACTGCGGGACAGGATCCTCTCTGGGGCCAACGTCCTGACTTTC
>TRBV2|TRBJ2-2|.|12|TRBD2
CASSASGGELFF
TGTGCCAGCAGCGCTAGCGGCGGGGAGCTGTTTTTT
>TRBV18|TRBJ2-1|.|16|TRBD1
CASSPQSGTGTNEQFF
TGTGCCAGCTCACCACAATCCGGGACAGGGACCAATGAGCAGTTCTTC
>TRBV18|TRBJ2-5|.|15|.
CASSPSTSPQETQYF
TGTGCCAGCTCACCGTCGACTTCGCCCCAAGAGACCCAGTACTTC
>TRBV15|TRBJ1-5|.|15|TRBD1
CATSRGDRGIQPQHF
TGTGCCACCAGCAGAGGAGACAGGGGTATTCAGCCCCAGCATTTT
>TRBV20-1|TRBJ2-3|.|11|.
CSAYDRDTQYF
TGCAGTGCCTACGACAGGGATACGCAGTATTTT
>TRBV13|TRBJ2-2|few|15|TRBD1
CASSLMTGPTGELFF
TGTGCCAGCAGCTTGATGACAGGGCCCACCGGGGAGCTGTTTTTT
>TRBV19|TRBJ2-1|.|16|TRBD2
CASSTWTSGRRGEQFF
TGTGCCAGTAGTACGTGGACTAGCGGGAGAAGGGGTGAGCAGTTCTTC
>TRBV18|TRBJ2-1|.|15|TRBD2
CASSHRLAGGGEQFF
TGTGCCAGCTCACATCGACTAGCGGGAGGAGGGGAGCAGTTCTTC
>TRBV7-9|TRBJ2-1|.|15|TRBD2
CASGGRASGYNEQFF
TGTGCCAGCGGGGGGAGGGCTAGCGGATACAATGAGCAGTTCTTC
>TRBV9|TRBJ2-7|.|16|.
CASSVGPVEGHYEQYF
TGTGCCAGCAGCGTAGGCCCGGTCGAGGGACACTACGAGCAGTACTTC
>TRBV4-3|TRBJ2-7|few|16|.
CASSQEGSSGSYEQYF
TGCGCCAGCAGCCAAGAAGGAAGTAGCGGCTCCTACGAGCAGTACTTC
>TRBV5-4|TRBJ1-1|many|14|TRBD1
CASSTSGQGLEAFF
TGTGCCAGCAGCACCTCGGGACAGGGCCTTGAAGCTTTCTTT
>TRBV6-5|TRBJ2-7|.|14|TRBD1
CASSGTGDPYEQYF
TGTGCCAGCAGCGGGACAGGGGATCCATACGAGCAGTACTTC
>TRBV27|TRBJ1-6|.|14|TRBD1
CASSPQGVDSPLHF
TGTGCCAGCAGTCCACAGGGGGTCGATTCACCCCTCCACTTT
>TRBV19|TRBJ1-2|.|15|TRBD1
CASSPRQGVFTGYTF
TGTGCCAGTAGTCCCCGACAGGGCGTCTTTACCGGCTACACCTTC
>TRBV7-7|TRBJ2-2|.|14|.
CASSSSRVHGELFF
TGTGCTAGCAGCTCCTCCAGGGTTCACGGGGAGCTGTTTTTT
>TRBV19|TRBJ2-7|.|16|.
CASSPRGDRIAYEQYF
TGTGCCAGTAGCCCCAGGGGTGATAGGATCGCCTACGAGCAGTACTTC
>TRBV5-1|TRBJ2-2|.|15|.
CASSRGMISSGELFF
TGCGCCAGCAGCCGAGGTATGATTAGTTCCGGGGAGCTGTTTTTT
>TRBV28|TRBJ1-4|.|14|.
CASHDRGVGEKLFF
TGTGCCAGCCACGATCGGGGGGTAGGCGAAAAACTGTTTTTT
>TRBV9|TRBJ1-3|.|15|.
CASSNTPGQLNTIYF
TGTGCCAGCAGCAATACCCCGGGACAACTCAACACCATATATTTT
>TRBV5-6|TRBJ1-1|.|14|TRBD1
CASTTGGRETEAFF
TGTGCCAGCACGACAGGGGGACGTGAAACTGAAGCTTTCTTT
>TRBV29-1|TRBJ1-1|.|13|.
CRTDLGGYTEAFF
TGCAGAACTGACCTGGGGGGTTACACTGAAGCTTTCTTT
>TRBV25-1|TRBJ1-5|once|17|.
CASSDSVGSKGNQPQHF
TGTGCCAGCAGTGATTCCGTGGGTAGCAAGGGCAATCAGCCCCAGCATTTT
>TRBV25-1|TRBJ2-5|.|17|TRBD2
CASSVGGSGGKQETQYF
TGTGCCAGCAGTGTTGGTGGTAGCGGGGGAAAACAAGAGACCCAGTACTTC
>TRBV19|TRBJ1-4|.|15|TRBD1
CASSMGAGGEEKLFF
TGTGCCAGTAGTATGGGTGCAGGGGGCGAAGAAAAACTGTTTTTT
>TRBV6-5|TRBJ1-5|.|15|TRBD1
CASSRTGSGKQPQHF
TGTGCCAGCAGTCGGACAGGTTCAGGAAAACAGCCCCAGCATTTT
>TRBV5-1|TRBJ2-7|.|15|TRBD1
CASSLEETGVYEQYF
TGCGCCAGCAGCTTGGAGGAGACAGGGGTCTACGAGCAGTACTTC
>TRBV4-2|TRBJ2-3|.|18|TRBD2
CASSGRGGASGIFDTQYF
TGTGCCAGCAGCGGTCGCGGGGGGGCTAGCGGGATCTTTGATACGCAGTATTTT
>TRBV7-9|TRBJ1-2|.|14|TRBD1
CASSRDRGRNGYTF
TGTGCCAGCAGCCGCGACAGGGGAAGAAATGGCTACACCTTC
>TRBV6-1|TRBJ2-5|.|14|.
CASILSTRGETQYF
TGTGCCAGCATTTTATCGACTAGGGGAGAGACCCAGTACTTC
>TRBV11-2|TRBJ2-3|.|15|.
CASSLAVLSTDTQYF
TGTGCCAGCAGCTTAGCGGTCCTTAGCACAGATACGCAGTATTTT
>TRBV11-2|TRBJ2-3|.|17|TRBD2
CASSSHPGLGYTDTQYF
TGTGCCAGCAGCTCCCACCCGGGACTAGGGTACACAGATACGCAGTATTTT
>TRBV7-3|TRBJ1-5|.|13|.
CASSIMSGQPQHF
TGTGCCAGCAGCATCATGAGCGGTCAGCCCCAGCATTTT
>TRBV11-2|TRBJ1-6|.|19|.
CASSRGGAGSSSYNSPLHF
TGTGCCAGCAGCCGAGGAGGGGCAGGGTCCAGCTCCTATAATTCACCCCTCCACTTT
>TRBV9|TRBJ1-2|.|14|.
CASRRTDISYGYTF
TGTGCCAGCAGGCGGACTGATATATCCTATGGCTACACCTTC
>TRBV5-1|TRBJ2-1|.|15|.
CASSLIPKASNEQFF
TGCGCCAGCAGCTTGATACCCAAAGCAAGCAATGAGCAGTTCTTC
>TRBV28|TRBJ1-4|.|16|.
CASSYEVATTNEKLFF
TGTGCCAGCAGTTATGAAGTGGCCACAACTAATGAAAAACTGTTTTTT
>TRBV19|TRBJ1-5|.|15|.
CASILTPGGNQPQHF
TGTGCCAGTATTTTGACACCCGGTGGCAATCAGCCCCAGCATTTT
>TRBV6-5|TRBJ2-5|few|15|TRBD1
CASSYLRTGQETQYF
TGTGCCAGCAGTTACCTAAGGACAGGCCAAGAGACCCAGTACTTC
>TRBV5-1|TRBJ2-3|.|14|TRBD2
CASSILAAHDTQYF
TGCGCCAGCAGCATACTAGCGGCACATGATACGCAGTATTTT
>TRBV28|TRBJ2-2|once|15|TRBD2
CASRVGGSHTGELFF
TGTGCCAGCAGGGTGGGAGGGAGTCACACCGGGGAGCTGTTTTTT
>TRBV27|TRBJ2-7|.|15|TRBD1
CASSFLGTGRLEQYF
TGTGCCAGCAGTTTCTTAGGGACAGGGCGTCTCGAGCAGTACTTC
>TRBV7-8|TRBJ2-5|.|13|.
CASSLNRVETQYF
TGTGCCAGCAGCTTGAACAGGGTTGAGACCCAGTACTTC
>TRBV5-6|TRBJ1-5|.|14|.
CASSLATGNQPQHF
TGTGCCAGCAGCTTGGCGACAGGCAATCAGCCCCAGCATTTT
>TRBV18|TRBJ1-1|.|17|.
CASSPPMGRGVLSEAFF
TGTGCCAGCTCACCACCTATGGGCAGGGGTGTTCTGTCTGAAGCTTTCTTT
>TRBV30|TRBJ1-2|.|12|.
CAWSPVNYGYTF
TGTGCCTGGAGTCCAGTTAACTATGGCTACACCTTC
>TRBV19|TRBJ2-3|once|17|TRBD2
CASSWLRAGMLTDTQYF
TGTGCCAGTAGCTGGTTACGAGCGGGAATGTTGACAGATACGCAGTATTTT
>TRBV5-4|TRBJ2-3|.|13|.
CASRRAGTDTQYF
TGTGCCAGCAGGAGAGCGGGCACAGATACGCAGTATTTT